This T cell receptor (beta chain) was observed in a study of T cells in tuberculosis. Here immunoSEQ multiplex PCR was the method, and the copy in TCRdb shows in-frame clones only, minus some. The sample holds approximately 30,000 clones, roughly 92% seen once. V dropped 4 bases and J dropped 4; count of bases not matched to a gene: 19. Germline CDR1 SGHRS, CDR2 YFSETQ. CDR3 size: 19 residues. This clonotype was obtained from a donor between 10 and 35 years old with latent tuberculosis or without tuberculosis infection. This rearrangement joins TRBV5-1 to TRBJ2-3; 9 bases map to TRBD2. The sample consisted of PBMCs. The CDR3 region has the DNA TGCGCCAGCAGCCCACGGCTAGCGGGATGGTTTTTCATTTCAGATACGCAGTATTTT. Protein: CASSPRLAGWFFISDTQYF. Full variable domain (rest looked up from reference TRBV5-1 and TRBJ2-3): KAGVTQTPRYLIKTRGQQVTLSCSPISGHRSVSWYQQTPGQGLQFLFEYFSETQRNKGNFPGRFSGRQFSNSRSEMNVSTLELGDSALYLCASSPRLAGWFFISDTQYFGPGTRLTVL.